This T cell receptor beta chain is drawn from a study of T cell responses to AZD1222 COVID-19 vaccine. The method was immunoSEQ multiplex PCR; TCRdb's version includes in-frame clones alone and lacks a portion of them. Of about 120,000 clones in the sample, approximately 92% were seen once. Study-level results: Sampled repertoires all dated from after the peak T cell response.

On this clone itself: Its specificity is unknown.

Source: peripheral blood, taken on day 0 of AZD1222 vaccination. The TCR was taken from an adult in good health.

CDR3 DNA: TGTGCCAGCACCACAGGGGGAAACACCATATATTTT. Translating it yields CASTTGGNTIYF. The V call is TRBV9, the J call TRBJ1-3, with D perhaps TRBD1 (6 bases). The V end was cut by 6 bases, the J end by 4 bases, with 8 bases between. Germline CDR1 is SGDLS and CDR2 is YYNGEE. This CDR3 region has 12 residues.